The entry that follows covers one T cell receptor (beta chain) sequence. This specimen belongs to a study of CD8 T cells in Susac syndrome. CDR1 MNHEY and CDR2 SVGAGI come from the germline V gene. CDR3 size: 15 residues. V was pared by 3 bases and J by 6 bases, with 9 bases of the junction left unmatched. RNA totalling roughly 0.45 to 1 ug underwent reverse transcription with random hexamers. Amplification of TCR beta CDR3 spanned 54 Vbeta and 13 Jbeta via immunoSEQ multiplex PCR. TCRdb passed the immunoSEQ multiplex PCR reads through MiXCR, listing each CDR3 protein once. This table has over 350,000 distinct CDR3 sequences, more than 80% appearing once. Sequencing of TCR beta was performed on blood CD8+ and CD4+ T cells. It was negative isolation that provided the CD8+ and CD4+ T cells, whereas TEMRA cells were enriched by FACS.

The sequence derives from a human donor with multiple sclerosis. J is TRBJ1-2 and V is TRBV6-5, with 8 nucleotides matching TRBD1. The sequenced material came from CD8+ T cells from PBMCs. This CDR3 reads CASSYNSGGVNGYTF. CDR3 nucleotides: TGTGCCAGCAGTTATAATTCAGGGGGCGTAAATGGCTACACCTTC.